Presented here are 16 T cell receptor beta chains from one specimen sequenced in a study of monozygotic twins with inflammatory bowel disease. One entry per CDR3 protein, without DNA, is what TCRdb gives after re-calling the 5' RACE reads. The table lists some 400,000 distinct CDR3 sequences. What was sequenced was blood. These receptors came from a human donor with ulcerative colitis or Crohn's disease, or a healthy co-twin of an affected twin (not recorded which).

The V and J genes are TRBV10-3 and TRBJ2-1; TCRdb selects TRBD1, and the lack of DNA leaves this call unchecked. From germline, CDR1 is ENHRY and CDR2 SYGVKD. The CDR3 is 12 amino acids. The CDR3 is CASSTGSDEQFF.

V usage is TRBV28 and J usage is TRBJ2-1; as DNA is missing, the TRBD1 call by TCRdb cannot be tested. Germline V lookup: CDR1 MDHEN, CDR2 SYDVKM. The CDR3 extends over 15 amino acids. This CDR3 is CASSQSGTAYNEQFF.

The chain recombines TRBV3-1 with TRBJ2-2. The V gene's germline CDR1 is LGHDT and CDR2 YNNKEL (reference sequence). This CDR3 contains 12 residues. The CDR3 loop reads CASSPGMGELFF.

J is TRBJ2-1 and V is TRBV29-1; without DNA, the TCRdb call of TRBD2 cannot be checked. The CDR3 loop spans 14 amino acids. CDR1 SQVTM and CDR2 ANQGSEA come from the germline V gene. The CDR3 region is CSVDSGRLYNEQFF.

The chain uses TRBV5-1 and TRBJ2-1; TCRdb designates TRBD2, a call that cannot be tested without DNA. From germline, CDR1 is SGHRS and CDR2 YFSETQ. The CDR3 spans 18 residues. The CDR3 region is CASSPMGLLRSSYNEQFF.

This chain uses TRBV15 with TRBJ1-2. The CDR3 sequence is 15 residues long. The germline CDR1 and CDR2 sequences are LNHNV and YYDKDF (reference sequence). CDR3: CATSRESTSNYGYTF.

The V call is TRBV6-1, the J call TRBJ1-3. Germline V gene sequence: CDR1 MNHNS, CDR2 SASEGT. The CDR3 has 15 amino acids. This CDR3 is CASSESDISGNTIYF.

V and J are TRBV9 and TRBJ2-7; the TCRdb D gene call, TRBD1, has no DNA to confirm it. This CDR3 is 16 amino acids long. Germline CDR1 reads SGDLS; CDR2 reads YYNGEE. The CDR3: CASSVDAGIGAYEQYF.

The chain is built from TRBV28 and TRBJ2-4; the D call of TRBD1 rests on TCRdb alone, since no DNA is present to check it. CDR3 size: 15 residues. Germline V gene data show CDR1 as MDHEN and CDR2 as SYDVKM. CDR3 region: CASGWRQPAKNIQYF.

The rearrangement links TRBV7-3 to TRBJ2-2; TCRdb names TRBD1, which stays unverified in the absence of DNA. Germline CDR1 reads SGHTA; CDR2 reads FQGTGA. There are 15 residues in the CDR3. The CDR3 sequence is CASSLIPGNTGELFF.

The chain employs TRBV21-1 and TRBJ1-1. TRBV21-1 is described as a pseudogene. The CDR3 is made up of 16 amino acids. CDR3: CASSKVGGIGRSEAFF.

The CDR3 protein is CAISSRDSTGELFF. This chain uses TRBV10-3 with TRBJ2-2; the D call of TRBD2 rests on TCRdb alone, since no DNA is present to check it. The CDR3 consists of 14 residues. The germline CDR1 and CDR2 sequences are ENHRY and SYGVKD.

The chain employs TRBV4-3 and TRBJ2-7. The CDR3 has 18 amino acids. The germline gives CDR1 LGHNA, CDR2 YSLEER. The CDR3 reads CASSQAVSSEFTPYEQYF.

The rearrangement uses TRBV4-3 and TRBJ1-3. This CDR3 spans 15 amino acids. CDR1 is LGHNA, CDR2 YSLEER, per germline. CDR3 loop: CASSTTGGSGNTIYF.

The chain is built from TRBV20-1 and TRBJ1-3; as DNA is missing, the TRBD1 call by TCRdb cannot be tested. The CDR3 totals 15 residues. Germline CDR1 DFQATT, CDR2 SNEGSKA (reference sequence). CDR3 loop: CSAAQGTSSGNTIYF.

The chain recombines TRBV11-2 with TRBJ2-5; no DNA is available, so the TRBD1 call from TCRdb remains unchecked. The CDR3 extends over 14 amino acids. Per the germline V gene, CDR1 is SGHAT and CDR2 is FQNNGV. The CDR3 loop reads CASSFWTAQETQYF.